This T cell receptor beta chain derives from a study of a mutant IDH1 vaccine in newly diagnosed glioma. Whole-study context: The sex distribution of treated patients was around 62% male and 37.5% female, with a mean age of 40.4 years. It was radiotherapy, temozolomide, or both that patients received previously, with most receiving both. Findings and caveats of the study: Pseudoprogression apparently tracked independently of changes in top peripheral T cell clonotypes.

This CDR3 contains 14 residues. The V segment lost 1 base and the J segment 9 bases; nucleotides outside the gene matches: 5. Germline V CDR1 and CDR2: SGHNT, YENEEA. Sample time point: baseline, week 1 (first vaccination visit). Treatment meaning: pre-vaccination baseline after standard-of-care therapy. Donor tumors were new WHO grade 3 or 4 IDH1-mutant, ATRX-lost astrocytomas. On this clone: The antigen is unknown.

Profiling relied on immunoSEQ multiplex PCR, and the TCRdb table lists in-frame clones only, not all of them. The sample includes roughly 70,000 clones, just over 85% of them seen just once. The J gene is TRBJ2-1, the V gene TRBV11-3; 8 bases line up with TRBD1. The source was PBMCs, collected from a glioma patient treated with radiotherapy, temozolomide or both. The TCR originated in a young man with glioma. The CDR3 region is CASSLGGQVIEQFF. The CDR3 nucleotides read TGTGCCAGCAGCTTAGGGGGACAGGTGATTGAGCAGTTCTTC.